Listed below are T cell receptor beta chains from one sample, sequenced in a study of T-cell memory formation after mild COVID-19. TCRdb fed the 5' RACE reads into MiXCR, producing one record per CDR3 protein. This table holds approximately 350,000 distinct CDR3 sequences, 10% to 15% found once. The sample taken for sequencing was PBMCs or a T cell subset sorted from them (not recorded which). The receptors were gathered from a man between 18 and 35 years old who had mild COVID-19 (a few samples of this study predate the infection). Cell type and time point are not known. CDR3s include the opening cysteine and the closing phenylalanine or tryptophan. A D gene is named only where the DNA matches it firmly. Clone sizes are given selectively: once, few, many, or a class where the clone is expanded.

V gene	clone size	D gene	J gene	CDR3 DNA	CDR3 protein
TRBV27	.	TRBD1	TRBJ2-1	TGTGCCAGCAGTCCCTTGCCGGGACAGGGGTACAATGAGCAGTTCTTC	CASSPLPGQGYNEQFF
TRBV7-2	.	.	TRBJ2-1	TGTGCCAGCAGCATCGCCGGGATTTACAATGAGCAGTTCTTC	CASSIAGIYNEQFF
TRBV5-1	.	TRBD2	TRBJ2-6	TGCGCCAGCAGCCCAACTAGCGGGGGGGCCTCTGGGGCCAACGTCCTGACTTTC	CASSPTSGGASGANVLTF
TRBV3-1	few	TRBD1	TRBJ2-3	TGTGCCAGCAGCCCTCGGACAGGGCGTGCCCTAAGGGCCACGCAGTATTTT	CASSPRTGRALRATQYF
TRBV27	few	TRBD1	TRBJ1-1	TGTGCCAGCAGTTTCCTCGGACAGGGCGTGGGGACTGAAGCTTTCTTT	CASSFLGQGVGTEAFF
TRBV7-8	.	.	TRBJ2-7	TGTGCCAGCAGCACGAAGAGGGAGACTCCCTACGAGCAGTACTTC	CASSTKRETPYEQYF
TRBV5-1	few	.	TRBJ1-2	TGCGCCAGCAGCAAAACAGGGCAATACCCTAACTATGGCTACACCTTC	CASSKTGQYPNYGYTF
TRBV7-3	.	TRBD1	TRBJ2-3	TGTGCCAGCAGCTTAAAGGGGGCAATAGATACGCAGTATTTT	CASSLKGAIDTQYF
TRBV5-1	few	TRBD2	TRBJ2-1	TGCGCCAGCAGCTCCAACCAAGCGGGGGGGCCACCGTCCTACAATGAGCAGTTCTTC	CASSSNQAGGPPSYNEQFF
TRBV11-3	.	TRBD2	TRBJ2-1	TGTGCCAGCAGCGAGGGTAGCGGGGGACCTAATGAGCAGTTCTTC	CASSEGSGGPNEQFF
TRBV4-1	once	TRBD1	TRBJ2-7	TGCGCCAGCAGCCCAGGACAGGGCCTCTCCTACGAGCAGTACTTC	CASSPGQGLSYEQYF
TRBV5-1	few	TRBD1	TRBJ2-3	TGCGCCAGCAGAGGACAGGGGGCCTGGGATACGCAGTATTTT	CASRGQGAWDTQYF
TRBV5-1	.	.	TRBJ2-5	TGCGCCAGCAGCTTACTAGCATCCAAGGAGACCCAGTACTTC	CASSLLASKETQYF
TRBV5-4	few	.	TRBJ2-2	TGTGCCAGCAGGTTTAACACCGGGGAGCTGTTTTTT	CASRFNTGELFF
TRBV9	.	.	TRBJ2-3	TGTGCCAGCAGCGAACTTACAGATACGCAGTATTTT	CASSELTDTQYF
TRBV5-1	.	TRBD1	TRBJ1-6	TGCGCCAGCAGCGTGGGACAGGGGGCCAAGAATTCACCCCTCCACTTT	CASSVGQGAKNSPLHF
TRBV4-1	.	TRBD1	TRBJ1-5	TGCGCCAGCAGCCCAAGACCAGCGGGGACAGGTTATCAGCCCCAGCATTTT	CASSPRPAGTGYQPQHF
TRBV14	few	.	TRBJ2-5	TGTGCCAGCAGCCAAGATTATGTGGTTGAAGAGCCCCAGTACTTC	CASSQDYVVEEPQYF
TRBV20-1	.	.	TRBJ2-1	TGCAGTGCTAGAGCCGGGACCACCAATGAGCAGTTCTTC	CSARAGTTNEQFF
TRBV7-2	few	.	TRBJ2-5	TGTGCCAGCAGCTCAACCCTGGACGGCAAGGGGACCCAGTACTTC	CASSSTLDGKGTQYF
TRBV5-1	few	TRBD2	TRBJ2-2	TGCGCCAGCAGCCCGGTGACTAGCGGGGAACGCGGGGAGCTGTTTTTT	CASSPVTSGERGELFF
TRBV7-2	.	.	TRBJ1-5	TGTGCCAGCAGCCGGATGGGGGTCAATCAGCCCCAGCATTTT	CASSRMGVNQPQHF
TRBV7-9	few	TRBD2	TRBJ2-2	TGTGCCAGCAGCTCTAATCACCCATGGACTAGCGGGGGAATCACCGGGGAGCTGTTTTTT	CASSSNHPWTSGGITGELFF
TRBV2	many	.	TRBJ2-1	TGTGCCAGCAGTGTCCTAGCTATTTATGAGCAGTTCTTC	CASSVLAIYEQFF
TRBV7-6	many	.	TRBJ2-7	TGTGCCAGCAGCTCGGGGCCCCCAAGGGAGCAGTACTTC	CASSSGPPREQYF
TRBV6-5	.	TRBD1	TRBJ2-5	TGTGCCAGCAGTCGACAGGGATCCGGGACCCAGTACTTC	CASSRQGSGTQYF
TRBV24-1	.	TRBD1	TRBJ2-1	TGTGCCACCACCGAGGGACAGGGGAATGAGCAGTTCTTC	CATTEGQGNEQFF
TRBV5-1	many	TRBD1	TRBJ2-7	TGCGCCAGCAGCTTCGAAATCGACAGGGCCTACGAGCAGTACTTC	CASSFEIDRAYEQYF
TRBV2	few	TRBD2	TRBJ2-5	TGTGCCAGCAATGTGGGCGGGGGGCTACAAGAGACCCAGTACTTC	CASNVGGGLQETQYF
TRBV29-1	.	.	TRBJ2-1	TGCAGCGACGGCCACAATGAGCAGTTCTTC	CSDGHNEQFF
TRBV6-5	few	TRBD1	TRBJ1-2	TGTGCCAGCAGATCGACAGGGGAAGGCTACACCTTC	CASRSTGEGYTF
TRBV5-1	many	TRBD1	TRBJ2-7	TGCGCCAGCAGCTTGGGGGACAGGCACCCGGACGAGCAGTACTTC	CASSLGDRHPDEQYF
TRBV5-1	few	TRBD1	TRBJ2-2	TGCGCCAGCAGCCTAAGGACAGGGGACACCGGGGAGCTGTTTTTT	CASSLRTGDTGELFF
TRBV7-9	few	.	TRBJ1-5	TGTGCCAGCAGCGACGGACCGTTGAATCAGCCCCAGCATTTT	CASSDGPLNQPQHF
TRBV7-6	.	TRBD2	TRBJ2-5	TGTGCCAGCAGCTCCTCGCTAGCGGGGGTATTGGTGACCCAGTACTTC	CASSSSLAGVLVTQYF
TRBV7-8	many	TRBD1	TRBJ2-3	TGTGCCAGCAGCTTAGTGAGGGACAGGGGGCGTGAAGATACGCAGTATTTT	CASSLVRDRGREDTQYF
TRBV7-2	few	TRBD1	TRBJ1-6	TGTGCCAGCAGCTCAGACAGGGTGAATTCACCCCTCCACTTT	CASSSDRVNSPLHF
TRBV5-1	few	.	TRBJ2-5	TGCGCCAGCAGGTCTGGCAGACAGATTCAAGAGACCCAGTACTTC	CASRSGRQIQETQYF
TRBV5-1	few	TRBD1	TRBJ2-1	TGCGCCAGCAGCTTTGGGGACAGGGGGCACAATGAGCAGTTCTTC	CASSFGDRGHNEQFF
TRBV7-9	.	.	TRBJ2-5	TGTGCCAGCAGCTCCGGGGAGGTAGGGACCCAGTACTTC	CASSSGEVGTQYF
TRBV6-5	.	.	TRBJ2-4	TGTGCCAGCAGTAACTCGGGGACTCTGGAAAACATTCAGTACTTC	CASSNSGTLENIQYF
TRBV20-1	few	TRBD2	TRBJ2-3	TGCAGTGCTAGCCAGCTAGCGGGGGGGTCGTTCACAGATACGCAGTATTTT	CSASQLAGGSFTDTQYF
TRBV27	few	TRBD1	TRBJ1-4	TGTGCCAGCAGTCCGACAGGGCGGAAACTGTTTTTT	CASSPTGRKLFF
TRBV19	.	TRBD1	TRBJ2-1	TGTGCCAGTAGTTTCCGGGACAGGGGATGGGATGAGCAGTTCTTC	CASSFRDRGWDEQFF
TRBV10-3	few	.	TRBJ2-3	TGTGCCACGAGCCCGGGACTCGCCACAGATACGCAGTATTTT	CATSPGLATDTQYF
TRBV3-1	few	TRBD1	TRBJ1-4	TGTGCCAGCAGCCAAGAAGGGCGGGACAGCGACGAAAAACTGTTTTTT	CASSQEGRDSDEKLFF
TRBV7-8	.	.	TRBJ1-2	TGTGCCAGCAGACCATTAAGCTCGGAAGCTAACTATGGCTACACCTTC	CASRPLSSEANYGYTF
TRBV7-9	few	TRBD1	TRBJ2-5	TGTGCCAGCAGCTTACCGACAGGGGTAGAGACCCAGTACTTC	CASSLPTGVETQYF
TRBV19	few	TRBD2	TRBJ2-2	TGTGCCAGTAGTTCGCTAGCGGGCGTTGCCGGGGAGCTGTTTTTT	CASSSLAGVAGELFF
TRBV6-2/TRBV6-3	.	.	TRBJ2-7	TGTGCCAGCAGCCCTAGTCTCGATAGCTCCTACGAGCAGTACTTC	CASSPSLDSSYEQYF
TRBV6-2/TRBV6-3	.	.	TRBJ2-5	TGTGCCAGCAGACCGGGTCTGGGGGTAGAGACCCAGTACTTC	CASRPGLGVETQYF
TRBV12-3/TRBV12-4	.	.	TRBJ1-5	TGTGCCAGCAGTTTTACTTCAGATAGCAATCAGCCCCAGCATTTT	CASSFTSDSNQPQHF